This record covers a single TCR beta chain. Antigen specificity is unknown. There are 10 residues in the CDR3. The V gene lost 11 bases and the J gene lost 3 bases, with 7 bases spanning the gap. CDR1 is MGHDK and CDR2 is SYGVNS in the germline V gene. The record originates from a study of T cells in Graves' hyperthyroidism and ophthalmopathy. Study conclusions and caveats: Appearing also in blood were most of the thyroid clonotypes expanded above 0.001.

From RNA transcripts, TCR beta CDR3 regions were amplified. First-round RT-PCR of the TCR CDR3 relied on the HTBI primer set. From the multiplex PCR reads, TCRdb called clonotypes with MiXCR, one entry per CDR3 protein. The sample includes hundreds of thousands of distinct CDR3 sequences, 45% of them seen just once. Input material: peripheral blood or thyroid tissue (not recorded which). The J gene is TRBJ1-1, the V gene TRBV25-1; D remains unclear. This TCR was sampled from an adult man with Graves' disease, either hyperthyroidism or ophthalmopathy (not recorded which). The CDR3, as DNA: TGTGCCTGGAGGGACACTGAAGCTTTCTTT. Protein product: CAWRDTEAFF. Looking up the rest from reference TRBV25-1 and TRBJ1-1 gives the full variable domain: EADIYQTPRYLVIGTGKKITLECSQTMGHDKMYWYQQDPGMELHLIHYSYGVNSTEKGDLSSESTVSRIRTEHFPLTLESARPSHTSQYLCAWRDTEAFFGQGTRLTVV.